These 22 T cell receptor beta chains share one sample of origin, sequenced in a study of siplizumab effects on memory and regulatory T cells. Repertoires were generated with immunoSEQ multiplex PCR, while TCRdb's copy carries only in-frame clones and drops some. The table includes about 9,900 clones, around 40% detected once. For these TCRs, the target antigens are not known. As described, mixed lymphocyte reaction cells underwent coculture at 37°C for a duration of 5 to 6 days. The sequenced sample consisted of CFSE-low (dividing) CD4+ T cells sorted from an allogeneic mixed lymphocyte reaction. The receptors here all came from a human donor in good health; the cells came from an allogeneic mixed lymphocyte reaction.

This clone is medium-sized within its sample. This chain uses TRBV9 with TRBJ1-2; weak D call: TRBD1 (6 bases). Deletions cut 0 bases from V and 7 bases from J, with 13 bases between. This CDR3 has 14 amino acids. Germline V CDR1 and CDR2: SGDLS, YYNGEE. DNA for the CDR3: TGTGCCAGCAGCGTAGGCCAGGGGCTGGGTGGCTACACCTTC. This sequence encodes CASSVGQGLGGYTF.

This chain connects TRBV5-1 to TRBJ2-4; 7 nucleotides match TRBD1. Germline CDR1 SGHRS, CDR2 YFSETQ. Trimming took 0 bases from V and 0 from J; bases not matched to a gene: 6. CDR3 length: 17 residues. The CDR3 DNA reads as TGCGCCAGCAGCTTGGCCGTGACAGGGCTAGCCAAAAACATTCAGTACTTC. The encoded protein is CASSLAVTGLAKNIQYF.

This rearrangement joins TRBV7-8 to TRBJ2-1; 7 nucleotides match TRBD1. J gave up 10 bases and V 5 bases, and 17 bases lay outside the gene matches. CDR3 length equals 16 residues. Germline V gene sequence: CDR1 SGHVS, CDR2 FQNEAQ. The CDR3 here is CASSHLGHLPRGEQFF. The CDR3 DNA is TGTGCCAGCAGCCATCTGGGACACCTCCCCAGGGGGGAGCAGTTCTTC.

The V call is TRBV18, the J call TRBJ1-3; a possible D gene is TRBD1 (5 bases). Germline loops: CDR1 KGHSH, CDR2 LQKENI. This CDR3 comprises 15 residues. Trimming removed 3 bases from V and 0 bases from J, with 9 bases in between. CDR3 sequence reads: CASSPGAVSGNTIYF. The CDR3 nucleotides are TGTGCCAGCTCACCTGGGGCAGTCTCTGGAAACACCATATATTTT.

The CDR3 loop reads CASSQEAVSNQPQHF. As DNA, the CDR3 is TGTGCCAGCAGCCAGGAGGCGGTTAGCAATCAGCCCCAGCATTTT. The chain couples TRBV4-2 to TRBJ1-5, with D unclear. Trimming removed 3 bases from V and 0 bases from J, with 9 bases in between. The CDR3 spans 15 residues. Germline CDR1 LGHNA, CDR2 YNFKEQ.

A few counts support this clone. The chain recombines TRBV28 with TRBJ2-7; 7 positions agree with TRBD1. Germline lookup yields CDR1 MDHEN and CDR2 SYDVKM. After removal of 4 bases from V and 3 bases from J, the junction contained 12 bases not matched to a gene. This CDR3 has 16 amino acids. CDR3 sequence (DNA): TGTGCCAGCAGTTCCCAGGTATCCAGGGGGTTCTACGAGCAGTACTTC. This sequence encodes CASSSQVSRGFYEQYF.

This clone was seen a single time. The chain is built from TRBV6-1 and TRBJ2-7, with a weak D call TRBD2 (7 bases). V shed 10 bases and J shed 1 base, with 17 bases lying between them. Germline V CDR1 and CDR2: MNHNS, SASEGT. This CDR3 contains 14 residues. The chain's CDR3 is CAIRGGDGSYEQYF. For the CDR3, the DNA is TGTGCCATCAGGGGAGGGGACGGATCCTACGAGCAGTACTTC.

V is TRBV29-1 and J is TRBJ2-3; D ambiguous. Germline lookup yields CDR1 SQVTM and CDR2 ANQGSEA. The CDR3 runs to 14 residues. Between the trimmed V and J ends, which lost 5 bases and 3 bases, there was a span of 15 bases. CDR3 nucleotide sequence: TGCAGCGTTTCTGGGCAACTGGGAACAGATACGCAGTATTTT. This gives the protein CSVSGQLGTDTQYF.

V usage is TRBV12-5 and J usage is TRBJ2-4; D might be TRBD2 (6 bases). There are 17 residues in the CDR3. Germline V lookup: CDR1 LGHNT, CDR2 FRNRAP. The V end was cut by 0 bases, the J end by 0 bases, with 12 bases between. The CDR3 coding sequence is TGTGCTAGTGGTTTGGTACTAAACGGGAGAGCCAAAAACATTCAGTACTTC. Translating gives CASGLVLNGRAKNIQYF.

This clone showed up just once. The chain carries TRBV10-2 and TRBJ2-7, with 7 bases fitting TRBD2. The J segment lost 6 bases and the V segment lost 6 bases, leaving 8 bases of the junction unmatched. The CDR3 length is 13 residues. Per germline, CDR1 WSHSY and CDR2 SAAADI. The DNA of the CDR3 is TGCGCCAGCAGCCACACTAGCGCATCCGAGCAGTACTTC. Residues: CASSHTSASEQYF.

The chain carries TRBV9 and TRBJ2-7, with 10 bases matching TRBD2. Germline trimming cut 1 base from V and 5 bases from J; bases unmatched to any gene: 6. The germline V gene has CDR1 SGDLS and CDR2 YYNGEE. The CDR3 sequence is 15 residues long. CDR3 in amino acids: CASSVLLAGVHEQYF. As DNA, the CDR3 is TGTGCCAGCAGCGTACTCCTAGCGGGAGTCCACGAGCAGTACTTC. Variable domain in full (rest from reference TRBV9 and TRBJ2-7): DSGVTQTPKHLITATGQRVTLRCSPRSGDLSVYWYQQSLDQGLQFLIQYYNGEERAKGNILERFSAQQFPDLHSELNLSSLELGDSALYFCASSVLLAGVHEQYFGPGTRLTVT.

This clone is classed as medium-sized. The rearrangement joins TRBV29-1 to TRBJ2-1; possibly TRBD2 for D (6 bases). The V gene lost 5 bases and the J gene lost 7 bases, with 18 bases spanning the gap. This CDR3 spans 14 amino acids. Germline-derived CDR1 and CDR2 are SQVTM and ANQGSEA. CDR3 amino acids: CSVWAGPAMNEQFF. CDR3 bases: TGCAGCGTTTGGGCGGGACCAGCGATGAATGAGCAGTTCTTC.

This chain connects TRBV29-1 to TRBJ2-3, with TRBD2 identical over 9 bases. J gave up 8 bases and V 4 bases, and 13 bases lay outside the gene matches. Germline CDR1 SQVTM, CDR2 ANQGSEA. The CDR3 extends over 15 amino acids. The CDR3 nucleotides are TGCAGCGTTGTAACGCTAGCGGGACCCGGAGGTACGCAGTATTTT. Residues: CSVVTLAGPGGTQYF.

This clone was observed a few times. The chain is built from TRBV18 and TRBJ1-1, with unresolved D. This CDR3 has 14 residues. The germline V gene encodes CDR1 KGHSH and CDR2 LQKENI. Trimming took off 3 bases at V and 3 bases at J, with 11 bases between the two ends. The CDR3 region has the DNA TGTGCCAGCTCACCGGGATGGGCTGACACTGAAGCTTTCTTT. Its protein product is CASSPGWADTEAFF.

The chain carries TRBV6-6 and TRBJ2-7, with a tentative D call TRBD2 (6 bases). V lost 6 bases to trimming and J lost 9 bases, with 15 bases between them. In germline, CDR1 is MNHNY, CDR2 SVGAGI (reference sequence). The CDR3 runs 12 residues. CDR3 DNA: TGTGCCAGCAGCCTACCTCTGGGGGGGCAGTACTTC. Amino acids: CASSLPLGGQYF.

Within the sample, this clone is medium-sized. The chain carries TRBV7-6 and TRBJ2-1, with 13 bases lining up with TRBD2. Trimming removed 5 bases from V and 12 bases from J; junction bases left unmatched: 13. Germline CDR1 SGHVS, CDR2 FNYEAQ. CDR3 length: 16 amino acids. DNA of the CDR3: TGTGCCAGCAGCATTCGGACTAGCGGGAGCCCCCTGGGGCAGTTCTTC. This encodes CASSIRTSGSPLGQFF.

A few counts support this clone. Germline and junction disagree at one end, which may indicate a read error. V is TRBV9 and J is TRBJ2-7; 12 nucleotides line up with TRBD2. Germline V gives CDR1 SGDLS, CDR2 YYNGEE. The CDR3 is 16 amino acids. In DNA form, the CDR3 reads TGTGCCAGCAGCCGAAAACTAGCGGGAGGTTCCTCCGAGCAGTACTTC. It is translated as CASSRKLAGGSSEQYF. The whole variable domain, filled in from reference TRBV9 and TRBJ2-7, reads DSGVTQTPKHLITATGQRVTLRCSPRSGDLSVYWYQQSLDQGLQFLIQYYNGEERAKGNILERFSAQQFPDLHSELNLSSLELGDSALYFCASSRKLAGGSSEQYFGPGTRLTVT.

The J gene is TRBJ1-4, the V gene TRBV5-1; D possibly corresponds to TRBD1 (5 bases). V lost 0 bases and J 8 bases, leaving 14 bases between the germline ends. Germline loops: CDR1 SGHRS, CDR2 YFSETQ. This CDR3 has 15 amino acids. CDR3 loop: CASSLDTRVFEKLFF. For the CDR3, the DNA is TGCGCCAGCAGCTTGGACACCAGGGTTTTCGAAAAACTGTTTTTT. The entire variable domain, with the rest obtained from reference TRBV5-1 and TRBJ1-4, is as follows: KAGVTQTPRYLIKTRGQQVTLSCSPISGHRSVSWYQQTPGQGLQFLFEYFSETQRNKGNFPGRFSGRQFSNSRSEMNVSTLELGDSALYLCASSLDTRVFEKLFFGSGTQLSVL.

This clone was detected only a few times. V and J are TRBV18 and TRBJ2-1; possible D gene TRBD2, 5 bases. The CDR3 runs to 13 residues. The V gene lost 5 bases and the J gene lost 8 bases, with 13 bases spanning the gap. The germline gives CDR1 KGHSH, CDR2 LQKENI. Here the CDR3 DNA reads TGTGCCAGCTCAGTGCGGTCGAGGGATGAGCAGTTCTTC. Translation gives CASSVRSRDEQFF.

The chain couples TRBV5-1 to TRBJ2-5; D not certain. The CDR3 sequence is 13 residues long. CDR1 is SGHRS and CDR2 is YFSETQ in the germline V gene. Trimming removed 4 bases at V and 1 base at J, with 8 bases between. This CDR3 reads CASSLGIQETQYF. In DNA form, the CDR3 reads TGCGCCAGCAGCCTAGGTATCCAAGAGACCCAGTACTTC.

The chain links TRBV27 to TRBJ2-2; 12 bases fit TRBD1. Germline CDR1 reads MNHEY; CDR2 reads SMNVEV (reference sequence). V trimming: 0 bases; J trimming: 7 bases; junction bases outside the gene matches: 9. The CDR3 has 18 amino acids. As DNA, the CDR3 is TGTGCCAGCAGTTTATCAAGGGGACAGGGGGCGTTGGTCGGGGAGCTGTTTTTT. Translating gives CASSLSRGQGALVGELFF.

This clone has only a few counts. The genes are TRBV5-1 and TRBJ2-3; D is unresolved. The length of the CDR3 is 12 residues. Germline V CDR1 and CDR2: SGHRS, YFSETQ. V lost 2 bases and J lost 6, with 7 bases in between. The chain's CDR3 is CASSLLGDTQYF. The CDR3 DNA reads TGCGCCAGCAGCTTATTAGGGGATACGCAGTATTTT.